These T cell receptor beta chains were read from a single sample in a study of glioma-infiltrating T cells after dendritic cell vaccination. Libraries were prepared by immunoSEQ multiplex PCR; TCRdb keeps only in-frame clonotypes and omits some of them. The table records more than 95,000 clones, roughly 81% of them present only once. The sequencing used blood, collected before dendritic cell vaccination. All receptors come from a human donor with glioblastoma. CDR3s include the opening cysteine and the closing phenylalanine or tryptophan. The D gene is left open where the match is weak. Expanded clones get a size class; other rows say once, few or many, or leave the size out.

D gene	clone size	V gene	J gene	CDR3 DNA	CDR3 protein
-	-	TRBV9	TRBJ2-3	TGTGCCAGCAGCCTCCCTAGTACCGATACGCAGTATTTT	CASSLPSTDTQYF
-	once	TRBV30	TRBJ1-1	TGTGCCTGTGCCAGGGCGGTCACTGAAGCTTTCTTT	CACARAVTEAFF
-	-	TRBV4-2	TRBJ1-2	TGTGCCAGCAGCCCGGAAAGCCCCGGGTATGGCTACACCTTC	CASSPESPGYGYTF
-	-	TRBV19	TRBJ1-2	TGTGCCAGTAGTATAGCTTCGGCAGGGTTATTTTACCACTATGGCTACACCTTC	CASSIASAGLFYHYGYTF
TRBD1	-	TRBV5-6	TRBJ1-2	TGTGCCAGCAGCCATACCAGGGGGGACTATGGCTACACCTTC	CASSHTRGDYGYTF
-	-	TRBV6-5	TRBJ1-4	TGTGCCAGCAGACGGGGGGGTGAAAAACTGTTTTTT	CASRRGGEKLFF
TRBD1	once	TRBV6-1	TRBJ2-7	TGTGCCAGCAGTGATGACAGGGAAAATTTACAGTACGAGCAGTACTTC	CASSDDRENLQYEQYF
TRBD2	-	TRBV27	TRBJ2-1	TGTGCCAGCACCTACGGGGGGAGCTCCTACAATGAGCAGTTCTTC	CASTYGGSSYNEQFF
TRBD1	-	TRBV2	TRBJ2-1	TGTGCCAGCAGTTGGGGACAGACCAATGAGCAGTTCTTC	CASSWGQTNEQFF
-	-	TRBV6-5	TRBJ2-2	TGTGCCAGCAGTACCGGGTTGGGCGGGGAGCTGTTTTTT	CASSTGLGGELFF
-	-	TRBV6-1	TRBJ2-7	TGTGCCAGCGGGGCCAGGGATAGCTCCTACGAGCAGTACTTC	CASGARDSSYEQYF
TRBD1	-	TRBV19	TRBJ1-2	TGTGCCAGTAGCCAAGCTAGCCAGGGGGGCTATGGCTACACCTTC	CASSQASQGGYGYTF
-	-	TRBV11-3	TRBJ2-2	TGTGCCAGCAGCTTATTTGGCAGCGCGAACACCGGGGAGCTGTTTTTT	CASSLFGSANTGELFF
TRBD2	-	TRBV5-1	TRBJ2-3	TGCGCCAGCAGCTTGGGACTAGCGGGGGGGCCAGATACGCAGTATTTT	CASSLGLAGGPDTQYF
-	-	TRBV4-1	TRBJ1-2	TGCGCCAGCAGCCTCCTCCCGGGAGGGGTTGGGGGCTACACCTTC	CASSLLPGGVGGYTF
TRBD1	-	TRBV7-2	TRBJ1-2	TGTGCCAGCAGCTTCACAGGGGGTAACTATGGCTACACCTTC	CASSFTGGNYGYTF
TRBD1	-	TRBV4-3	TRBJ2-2	TGCGCCAGCAGGGGACAGGGGAACACCGGGGAGCTGTTTTTT	CASRGQGNTGELFF
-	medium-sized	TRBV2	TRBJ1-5	TGTGCCAGCAGTGATAGTTTCAGCAATCAGCCCCAGCATTTT	CASSDSFSNQPQHF
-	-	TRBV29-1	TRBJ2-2	TGCAGCGTTGACGGAGGATCTGCCGGGGAGCTGTTTTTT	CSVDGGSAGELFF
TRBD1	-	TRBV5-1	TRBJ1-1	TGCGCCAGCAGCTTGGGTGCGGACAGGATGAACACTGAAGCTTTCTTT	CASSLGADRMNTEAFF
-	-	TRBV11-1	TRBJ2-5	TGTGCCAGCAGCTTACGATCCAGGGAAGAGACCCAGTACTTC	CASSLRSREETQYF
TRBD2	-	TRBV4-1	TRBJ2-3	TGCGCCAGCAGCCACAGAGCGGGGGGCCTCCCTACGCAGTATTTT	CASSHRAGGLPTQYF
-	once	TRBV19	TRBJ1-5	TGTGCCAGTAGTATAAGTCGAGGGAATCAGCCCCAGCATTTT	CASSISRGNQPQHF
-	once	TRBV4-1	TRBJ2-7	TGCGCCAGCAGCCAAGATCAGGACACCACCTCCTACGAGCAGTACTTC	CASSQDQDTTSYEQYF
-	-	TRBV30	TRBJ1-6	TGTGCCTGGATGAGCTCCTATAATTCACCCCTCCACTTT	CAWMSSYNSPLHF
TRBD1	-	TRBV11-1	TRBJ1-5	TGTGCCAGCAATGCTTGCGGTGGGACAGGGCTTAGCAATCAGCCCCAGCATTTT	CASNACGGTGLSNQPQHF
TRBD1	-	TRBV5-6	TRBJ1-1	TGTGCCAGCAGCGGACGGACAGGGGCCCCGTGGACTGAAGCTTTCTTT	CASSGRTGAPWTEAFF
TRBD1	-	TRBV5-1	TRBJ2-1	TGCGCCAGCAGCCTGACCGGGACAGGGGCGCATGAGCAGTTCTTC	CASSLTGTGAHEQFF
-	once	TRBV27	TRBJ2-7	TGTGCCAGCAGATCAGGGGGGTACGAGCAGTACTTC	CASRSGGYEQYF
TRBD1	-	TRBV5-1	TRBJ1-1	TGCGCCAGCAGCCCTGTACAGGGGCCGCACGGGGCTTTCTTT	CASSPVQGPHGAFF
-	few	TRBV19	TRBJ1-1	TGTGCCAGTGGTCAGACAAAGAACACTGAAGCTTTCTTT	CASGQTKNTEAFF
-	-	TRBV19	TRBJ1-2	TGTGCCAGTACCGAGGTCTTCCTGGGGGGAATGGCTAACTATGGCTACACCTTC	CASTEVFLGGMANYGYTF
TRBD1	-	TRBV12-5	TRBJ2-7	TGTGCTAGTGGTTTGTCGATAAGTACAACGGGACAGGGAACACAGGCCTCCTACGAGCAGTACTTC	CASGLSISTTGQGTQASYEQYF
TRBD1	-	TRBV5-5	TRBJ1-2	TGTGCCAGCAGGACCGGGGACAGGGGGATGTATGGCTACACCTTC	CASRTGDRGMYGYTF
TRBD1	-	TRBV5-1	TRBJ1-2	TGCGCCAGCAGCTCGGGGACAGGGGGCAGCCTTTATGGATTC	CASSSGTGGSLYGF
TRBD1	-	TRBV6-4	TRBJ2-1	TGTGCCAGCAGTGAGATTGGATCAGGGGGTGAGCAGTTCTTC	CASSEIGSGGEQFF
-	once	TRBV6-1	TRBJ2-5	TGTGCCAGCAGTGAAAGGGTTAGGAGGGGGGGCCATTTGGCCCAGTACTTC	CASSERVRRGGHLAQYF
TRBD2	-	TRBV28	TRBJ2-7	TGTGCCAGCAGTTCCTCGGGACTAGCAGTCAGGGGCGCCTACGAGCAGTACTTC	CASSSSGLAVRGAYEQYF
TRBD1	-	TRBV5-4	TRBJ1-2	TGTGCCAGCAGAACGGGACAGGGGGCTCCGCCCTACACCTTC	CASRTGQGAPPYTF
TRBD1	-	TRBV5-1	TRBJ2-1	TGCGCCAGCAGCTTGGACGGGACAGGGGGCGCCAAGAATGAGCAGTTCTTC	CASSLDGTGGAKNEQFF
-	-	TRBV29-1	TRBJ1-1	TGCAGCGTCCGACAGCTGATGAACACTGAAGCTTTCTTT	CSVRQLMNTEAFF
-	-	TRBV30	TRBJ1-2	TGTGCCTGGGGGTGCCCCGGGACATGCACCTTC	CAWGCPGTCTF
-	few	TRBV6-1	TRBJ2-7	TGTGCCAGCAGTGAGGTCGGAGATTCCTACGAGCAGTACTTC	CASSEVGDSYEQYF
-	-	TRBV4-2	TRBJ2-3	TGTGCCTCCACCGGCGGACCCTCGGCAAGGGGTACGCAGTATTTT	CASTGGPSARGTQYF